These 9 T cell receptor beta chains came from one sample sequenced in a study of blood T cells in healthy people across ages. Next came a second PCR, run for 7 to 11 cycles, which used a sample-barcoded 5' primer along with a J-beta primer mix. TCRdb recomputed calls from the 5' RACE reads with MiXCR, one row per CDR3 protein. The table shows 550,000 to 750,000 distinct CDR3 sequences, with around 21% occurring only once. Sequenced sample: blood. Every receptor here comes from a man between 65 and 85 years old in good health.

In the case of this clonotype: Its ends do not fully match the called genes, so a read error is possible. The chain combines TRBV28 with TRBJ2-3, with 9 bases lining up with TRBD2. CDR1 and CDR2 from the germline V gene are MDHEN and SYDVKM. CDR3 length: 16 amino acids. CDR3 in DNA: TGTGCCAGCAGTTTGTTGCAAGCGGGAGGCACACATACGCAGTATTTT. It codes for CASSLLQAGGTHTQYF.

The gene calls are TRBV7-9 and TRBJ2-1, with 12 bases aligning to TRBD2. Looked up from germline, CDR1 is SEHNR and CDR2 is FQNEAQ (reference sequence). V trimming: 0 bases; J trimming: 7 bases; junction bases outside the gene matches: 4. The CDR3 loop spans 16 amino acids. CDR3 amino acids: CASSLATSGGRNEQFF. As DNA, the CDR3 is TGTGCCAGCAGCTTAGCGACTAGCGGGGGCAGGAATGAGCAGTTCTTC. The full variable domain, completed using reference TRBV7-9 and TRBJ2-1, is DTGVSQNPRHKITKRGQNVTFRCDPISEHNRLYWYRQTLGQGPEFLTYFQNEAQLEKSRLLSDRFSAERPKGSFSTLEIQRTEQGDSAMYLCASSLATSGGRNEQFFGPGTRLTVL.

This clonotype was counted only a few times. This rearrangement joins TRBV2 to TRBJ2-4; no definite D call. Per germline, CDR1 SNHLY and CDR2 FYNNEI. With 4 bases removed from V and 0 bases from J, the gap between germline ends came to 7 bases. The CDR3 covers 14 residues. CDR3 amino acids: CASSGTLAKNIQYF. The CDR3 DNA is TGTGCCAGCAGTGGGACGCTAGCCAAAAACATTCAGTACTTC.

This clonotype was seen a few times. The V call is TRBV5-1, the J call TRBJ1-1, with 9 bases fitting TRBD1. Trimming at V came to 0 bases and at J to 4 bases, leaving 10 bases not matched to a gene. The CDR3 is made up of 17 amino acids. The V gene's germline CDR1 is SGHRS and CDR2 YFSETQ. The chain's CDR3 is CASSLGVGTGFSTEAFF. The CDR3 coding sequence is TGCGCCAGCAGCTTGGGTGTCGGGACAGGGTTTAGCACTGAAGCTTTCTTT.

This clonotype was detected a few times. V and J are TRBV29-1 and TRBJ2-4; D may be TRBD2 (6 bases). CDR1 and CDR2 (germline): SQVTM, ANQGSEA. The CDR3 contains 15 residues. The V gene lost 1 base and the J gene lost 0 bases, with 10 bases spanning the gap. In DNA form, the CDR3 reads TGCAGCGTTGAAGTGGAGGGACTAGCCAAAAACATTCAGTACTTC. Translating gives CSVEVEGLAKNIQYF.

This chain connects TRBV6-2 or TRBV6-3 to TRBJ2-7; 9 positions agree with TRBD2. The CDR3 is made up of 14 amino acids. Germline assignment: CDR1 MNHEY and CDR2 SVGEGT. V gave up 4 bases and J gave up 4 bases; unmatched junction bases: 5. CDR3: CASSSSGRRYEQYF. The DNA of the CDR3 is TGTGCCAGCAGTTCCAGCGGGAGGAGATACGAGCAGTACTTC.

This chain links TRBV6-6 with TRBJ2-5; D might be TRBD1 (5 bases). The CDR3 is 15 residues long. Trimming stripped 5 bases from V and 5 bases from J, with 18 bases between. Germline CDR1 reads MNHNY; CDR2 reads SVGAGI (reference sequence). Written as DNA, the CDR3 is TGTGCCAGCAGTACCCCACTCGACAGAGCGGAGACCCAGTACTTC. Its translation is CASSTPLDRAETQYF.

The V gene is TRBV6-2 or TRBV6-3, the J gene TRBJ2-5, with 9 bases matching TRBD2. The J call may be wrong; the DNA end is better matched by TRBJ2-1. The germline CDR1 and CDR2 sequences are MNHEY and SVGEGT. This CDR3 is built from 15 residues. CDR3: CASSDSGSPRNEQFF. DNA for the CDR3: TGTGCCAGCTCCGATAGCGGGAGTCCACGAAATGAGCAGTTCTTC.

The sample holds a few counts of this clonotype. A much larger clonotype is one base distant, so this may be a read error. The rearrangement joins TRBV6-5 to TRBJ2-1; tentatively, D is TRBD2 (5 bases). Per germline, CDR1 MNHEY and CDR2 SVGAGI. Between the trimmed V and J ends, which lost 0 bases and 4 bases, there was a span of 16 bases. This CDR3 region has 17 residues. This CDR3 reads CASSYSPTNGIYNEQFF. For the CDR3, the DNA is TGTGCCAGCAGTTACTCCCCGACTAACGGGATATACAATGAGCAGTTCTTC.